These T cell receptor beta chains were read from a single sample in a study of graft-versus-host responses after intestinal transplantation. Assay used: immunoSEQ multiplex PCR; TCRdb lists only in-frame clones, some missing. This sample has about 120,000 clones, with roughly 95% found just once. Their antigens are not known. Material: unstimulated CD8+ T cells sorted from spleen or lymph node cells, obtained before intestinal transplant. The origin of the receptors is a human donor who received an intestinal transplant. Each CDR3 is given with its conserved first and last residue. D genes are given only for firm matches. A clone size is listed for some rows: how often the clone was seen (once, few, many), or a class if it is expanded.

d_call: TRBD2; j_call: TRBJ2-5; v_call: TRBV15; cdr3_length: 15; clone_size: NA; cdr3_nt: TGTGCCACCAGCAGCCTACTAGCGTTGGGAGAGACCCAGTACTTC; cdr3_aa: CATSSLLALGETQYF
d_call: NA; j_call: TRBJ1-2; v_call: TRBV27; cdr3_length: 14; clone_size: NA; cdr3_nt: TGTGCCAGCAGTTTATCGACGGCAGGGTATGGCTACACCTTC; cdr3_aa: CASSLSTAGYGYTF
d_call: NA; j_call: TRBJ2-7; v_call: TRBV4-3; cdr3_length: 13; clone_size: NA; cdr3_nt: TGCGCCAGCAGCCAAAGACTAGCCTACGAGCAGTACTTC; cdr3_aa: CASSQRLAYEQYF
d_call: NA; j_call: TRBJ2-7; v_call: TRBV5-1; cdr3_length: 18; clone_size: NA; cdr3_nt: TGCGCCAGCAGCTTAAATGAGGCGAGCGAGCACATCTCCTACGAGCAGTACTTC; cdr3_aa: CASSLNEASEHISYEQYF
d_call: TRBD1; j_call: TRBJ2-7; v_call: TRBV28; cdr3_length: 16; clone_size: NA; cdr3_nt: TGTGCCAGCAGTTTTATTCCGGGACAGGGTCTGTACGAGCAGTACTTC; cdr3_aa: CASSFIPGQGLYEQYF
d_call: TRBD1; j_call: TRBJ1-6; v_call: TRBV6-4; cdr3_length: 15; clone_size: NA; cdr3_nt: TGTGCCAGCAGTGACCGGACAGGGGCAAATTCACCCCTCCACTTT; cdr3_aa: CASSDRTGANSPLHF
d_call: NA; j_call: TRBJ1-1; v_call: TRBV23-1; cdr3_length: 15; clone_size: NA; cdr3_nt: TGCGCCAGCAGTCAATCGTGGAGGGAGGGCACTGAAGCTTTCTTT; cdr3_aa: CASSQSWREGTEAFF
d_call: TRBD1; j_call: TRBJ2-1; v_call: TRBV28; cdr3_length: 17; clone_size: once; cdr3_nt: TGTGCCAGCAGGGGGACAGGGGACGTTCCGGAGCTCAATGAGCAGTTCTTC; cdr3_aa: CASRGTGDVPELNEQFF
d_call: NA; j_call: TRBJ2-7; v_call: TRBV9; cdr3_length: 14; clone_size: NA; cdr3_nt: TGTGCCAGCAGCGTAGGGGCAGACTCCTACGAGCAGTACTTC; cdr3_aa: CASSVGADSYEQYF
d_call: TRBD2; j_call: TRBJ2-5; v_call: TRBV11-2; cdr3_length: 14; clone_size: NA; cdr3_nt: TGTGCCAGCAGCTTGGGAGGGTACCAAGAGACCCAGTACTTC; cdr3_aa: CASSLGGYQETQYF
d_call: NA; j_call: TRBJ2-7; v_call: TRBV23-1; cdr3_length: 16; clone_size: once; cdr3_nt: TGCGCCAGCACCCCCCGGACGGCTAATCCGGACTACGAGCAGTACTTC; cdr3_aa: CASTPRTANPDYEQYF
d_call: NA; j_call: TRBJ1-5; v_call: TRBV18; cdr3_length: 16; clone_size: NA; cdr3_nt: TGTGCCAGCTCACCATCTGGAGGCTATAGCAATCAGCCCCAGCATTTT; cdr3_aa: CASSPSGGYSNQPQHF
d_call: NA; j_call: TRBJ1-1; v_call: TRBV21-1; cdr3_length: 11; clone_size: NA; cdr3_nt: TGTGCCAGCAGTCCGGGTTTTGAAGCTTTCTTT; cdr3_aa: CASSPGFEAFF
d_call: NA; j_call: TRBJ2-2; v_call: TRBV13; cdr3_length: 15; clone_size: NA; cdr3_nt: TGTGCCAGCAGCTTAGTAAACGCGAACACCGGGGAGCTGTTTTTT; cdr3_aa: CASSLVNANTGELFF
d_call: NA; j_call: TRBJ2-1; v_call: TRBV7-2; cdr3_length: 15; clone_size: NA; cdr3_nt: TGTGCCAGCAGCTTTGGGGGAAACCCCTACAATGAGCAGTTCTTC; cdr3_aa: CASSFGGNPYNEQFF
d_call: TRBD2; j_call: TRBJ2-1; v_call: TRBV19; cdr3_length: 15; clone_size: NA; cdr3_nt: TGTGCCAGTAGTTTGGGACTAGCGGGAGTCAATGAGCAGTTCTTC; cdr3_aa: CASSLGLAGVNEQFF
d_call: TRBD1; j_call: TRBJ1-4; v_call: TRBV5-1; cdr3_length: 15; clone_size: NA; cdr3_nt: TGCGCCAGCAGCCCCGGGACAGGGGGAGACGAAAAACTGTTTTTT; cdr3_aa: CASSPGTGGDEKLFF
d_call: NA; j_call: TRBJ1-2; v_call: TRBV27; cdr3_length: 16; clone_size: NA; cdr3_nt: TGTGCCAGCAGTGACAACGTGTTGAGTGGGGTCTATGGCTACACCTTC; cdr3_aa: CASSDNVLSGVYGYTF
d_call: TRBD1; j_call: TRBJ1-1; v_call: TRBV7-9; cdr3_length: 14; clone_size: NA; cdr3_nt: TGTGCCAGCAGCGGAGACAGGGGGAGGGCTGAAGCTTTCTTT; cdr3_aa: CASSGDRGRAEAFF
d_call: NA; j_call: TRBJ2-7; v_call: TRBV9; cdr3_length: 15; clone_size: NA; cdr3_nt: TGTGCCAGCAGCTTCCGGCCTCAGTGGGAGTACGAGCAGTACTTC; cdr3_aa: CASSFRPQWEYEQYF
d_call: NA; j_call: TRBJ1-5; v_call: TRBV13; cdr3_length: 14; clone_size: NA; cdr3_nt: TGTGCCAGCAGCGGCGACCGACTTAATCAGCCCCAGCATTTT; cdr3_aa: CASSGDRLNQPQHF
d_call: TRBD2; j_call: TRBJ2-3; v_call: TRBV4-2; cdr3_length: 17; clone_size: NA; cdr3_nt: TGTGCCAGCAGCTACATCTCGGGTCGGGAGGGGACAGATACGCAGTATTTT; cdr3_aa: CASSYISGREGTDTQYF
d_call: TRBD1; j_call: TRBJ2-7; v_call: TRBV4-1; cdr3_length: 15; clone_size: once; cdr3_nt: TGCGCCAGCAGCACCCGACAGGGGACCCCCTACGAGCAGTACTTC; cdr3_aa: CASSTRQGTPYEQYF
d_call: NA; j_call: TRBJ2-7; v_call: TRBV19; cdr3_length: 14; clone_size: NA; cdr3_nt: TGTGCCAGTAGTATCCTCCCGGGTTCCTACGAGCAGTACTTC; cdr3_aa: CASSILPGSYEQYF
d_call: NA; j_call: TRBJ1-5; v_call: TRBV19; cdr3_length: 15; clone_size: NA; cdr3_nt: TGTGCCAGTAGTCCCCCTCAGGGCGGGGAACGGCCCCAGCATTTT; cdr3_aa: CASSPPQGGERPQHF
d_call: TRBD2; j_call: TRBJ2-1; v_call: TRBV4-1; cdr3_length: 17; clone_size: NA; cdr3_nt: TGCGCCAGCAGCCAAGATGGGGGGGACTCGACCTACAATGAGCAGTTCTTC; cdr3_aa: CASSQDGGDSTYNEQFF
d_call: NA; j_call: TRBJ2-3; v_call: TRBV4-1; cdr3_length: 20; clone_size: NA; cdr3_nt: TGCGCCAGCAGCCAAGAGTCCGGGAGCAGGATCGAGGCTCGGACAGATACGCAGTATTTT; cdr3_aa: CASSQESGSRIEARTDTQYF
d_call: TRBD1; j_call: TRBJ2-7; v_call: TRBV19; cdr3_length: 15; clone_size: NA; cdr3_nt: TGTGCCAGTAGTATGGGGACAGCTGTATCCTACGAGCAGTACTTC; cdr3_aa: CASSMGTAVSYEQYF
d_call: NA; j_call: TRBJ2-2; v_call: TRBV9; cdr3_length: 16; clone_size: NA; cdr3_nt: TGTGCCAGCAGCGTAGAGGGTAGCAGGGTCACCGGGGAGCTGTTTTTT; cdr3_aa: CASSVEGSRVTGELFF